These T cell receptor beta chains were read from a single sample in a study of spatial heterogeneity in lung cancer. Via MiXCR, TCRdb re-called the 5' RACE reads, giving one row per CDR3 protein. The repertoire holds about 52,000 distinct CDR3 sequences, with less than 9% as singletons. The sample here was PBMCs, taken at follow-up. Every receptor here comes from a female donor with early-stage non-small cell lung cancer. The CDR3 runs from the conserved cysteine through the conserved F or W. A D gene is named only where the DNA matches it firmly. Rows may omit the clone size; those that give it use once, few, many or a size class.

j_call: TRBJ2-4; v_call: TRBV6-1; d_call: NA; clone_size: many; cdr3_nt: TGTGCCAGCAGTGAAAACCCTCGAAGCATTCAGTACTTC; cdr3_aa: CASSENPRSIQYF
j_call: TRBJ1-2; v_call: TRBV7-9; d_call: NA; clone_size: many; cdr3_nt: TGTGCCAGCAGCTTATCTACAGGGTTTTTGGGCTACACCTTC; cdr3_aa: CASSLSTGFLGYTF
j_call: TRBJ2-1; v_call: TRBV7-3; d_call: TRBD1; clone_size: many; cdr3_nt: TGTGCCAGCAGCTTGACAGGGTTTGAGCAGTTCTTC; cdr3_aa: CASSLTGFEQFF
j_call: TRBJ2-7; v_call: TRBV7-9; d_call: NA; clone_size: many; cdr3_nt: TGTGCCAGCAGCTTAGGGAACGAGCAGTACTTC; cdr3_aa: CASSLGNEQYF
j_call: TRBJ2-5; v_call: TRBV7-7; d_call: TRBD1; clone_size: NA; cdr3_nt: TGTGCTAGCAGCTCCGGGACAGGGATCGGAGAGACCCAGTACTTC; cdr3_aa: CASSSGTGIGETQYF
j_call: TRBJ1-1; v_call: TRBV5-4; d_call: TRBD1; clone_size: many; cdr3_nt: TGTGCCAGCAGCCGGGGACAGGGGCGTTCGGGCACTGAAGCTTTCTTT; cdr3_aa: CASSRGQGRSGTEAFF
j_call: TRBJ2-7; v_call: TRBV9; d_call: TRBD2; clone_size: many; cdr3_nt: TGTGCCAGCAGCGTAGCTCCTAGCGGGGGGGCCTACGAGCAGTACTTC; cdr3_aa: CASSVAPSGGAYEQYF
j_call: TRBJ1-3; v_call: TRBV12-3/TRBV12-4; d_call: NA; clone_size: few; cdr3_nt: TGTGCCAGCAGTTTCTCTACGGGGGGAAACACCATATATTTT; cdr3_aa: CASSFSTGGNTIYF
j_call: TRBJ1-1; v_call: TRBV9; d_call: NA; clone_size: NA; cdr3_nt: TGTGCCAGCAGCCCCCGGACAGAATCGGACACTGAAGCTTTCTTT; cdr3_aa: CASSPRTESDTEAFF
j_call: TRBJ2-7; v_call: TRBV12-3/TRBV12-4; d_call: NA; clone_size: many; cdr3_nt: TGTGCCAGCAGTCGGACAGAGACCTACGAGCAGTACTTC; cdr3_aa: CASSRTETYEQYF
j_call: TRBJ2-1; v_call: TRBV11-3; d_call: NA; clone_size: many; cdr3_nt: TGTGCCAGCAGCTTAGGCTATGGGCGTTCCTACAATGAGCAGTTCTTC; cdr3_aa: CASSLGYGRSYNEQFF
j_call: TRBJ2-1; v_call: TRBV7-2; d_call: NA; clone_size: many; cdr3_nt: TGTGCCAGCAGCTATACAGGCCCCGACAATGAGCAGTTCTTC; cdr3_aa: CASSYTGPDNEQFF